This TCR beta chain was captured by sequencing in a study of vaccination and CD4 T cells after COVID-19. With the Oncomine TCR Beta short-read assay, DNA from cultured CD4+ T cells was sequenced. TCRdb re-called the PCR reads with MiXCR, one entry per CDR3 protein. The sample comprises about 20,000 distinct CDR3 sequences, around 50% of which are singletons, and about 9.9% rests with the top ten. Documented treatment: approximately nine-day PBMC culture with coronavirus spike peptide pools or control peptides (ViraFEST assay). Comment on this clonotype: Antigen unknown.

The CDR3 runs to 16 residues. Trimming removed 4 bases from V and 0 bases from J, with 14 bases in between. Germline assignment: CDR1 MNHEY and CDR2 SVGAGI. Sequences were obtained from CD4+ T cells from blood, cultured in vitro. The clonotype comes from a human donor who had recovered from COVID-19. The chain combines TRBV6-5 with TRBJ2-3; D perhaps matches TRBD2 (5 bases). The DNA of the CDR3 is TGTGCCAGCAGTTTTTTACTAGACCCTAGCACAGATACGCAGTATTTT. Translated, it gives CASSFLLDPSTDTQYF.